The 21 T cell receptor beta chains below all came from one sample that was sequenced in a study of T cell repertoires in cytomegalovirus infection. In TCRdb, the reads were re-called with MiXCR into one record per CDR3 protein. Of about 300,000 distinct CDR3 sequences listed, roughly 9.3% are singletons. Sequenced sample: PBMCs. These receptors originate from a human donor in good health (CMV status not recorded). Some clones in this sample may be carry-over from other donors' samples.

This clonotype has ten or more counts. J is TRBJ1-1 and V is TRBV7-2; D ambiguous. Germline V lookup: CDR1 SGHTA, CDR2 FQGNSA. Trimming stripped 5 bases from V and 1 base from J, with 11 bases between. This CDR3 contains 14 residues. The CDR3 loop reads CASSPGFRNTEAFF. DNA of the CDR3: TGTGCCAGCAGCCCAGGTTTCAGGAACACTGAAGCTTTCTTT.

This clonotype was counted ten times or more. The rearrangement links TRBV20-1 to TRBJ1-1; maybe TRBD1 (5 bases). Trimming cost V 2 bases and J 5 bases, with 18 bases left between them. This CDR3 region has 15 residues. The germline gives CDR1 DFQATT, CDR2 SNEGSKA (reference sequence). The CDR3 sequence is CSARRGRDLRTEAFF. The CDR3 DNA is TGCAGTGCTAGACGGGGCAGGGACCTGAGGACTGAAGCTTTCTTT.

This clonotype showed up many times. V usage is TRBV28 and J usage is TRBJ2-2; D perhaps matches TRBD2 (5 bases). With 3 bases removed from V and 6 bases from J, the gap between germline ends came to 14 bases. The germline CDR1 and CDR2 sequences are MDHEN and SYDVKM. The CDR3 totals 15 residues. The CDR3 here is CASSLRLAISGELFF. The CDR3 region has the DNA TGTGCCAGCAGTTTGAGGCTAGCTATATCCGGGGAGCTGTTTTTT.

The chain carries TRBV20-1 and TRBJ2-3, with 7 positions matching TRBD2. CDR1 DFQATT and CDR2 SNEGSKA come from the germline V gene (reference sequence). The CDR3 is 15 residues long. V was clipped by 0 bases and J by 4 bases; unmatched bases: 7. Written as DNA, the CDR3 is TGCAGTGCTAGAGATAGGCGGGGGACCGCAGATACGCAGTATTTT. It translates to CSARDRRGTADTQYF.

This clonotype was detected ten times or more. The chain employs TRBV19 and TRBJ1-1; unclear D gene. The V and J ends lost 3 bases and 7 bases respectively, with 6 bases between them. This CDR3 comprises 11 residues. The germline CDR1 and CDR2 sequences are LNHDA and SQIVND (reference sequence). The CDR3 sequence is CASSIVGEAFF. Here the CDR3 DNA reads TGTGCCAGTAGTATTGTTGGTGAAGCTTTCTTT.

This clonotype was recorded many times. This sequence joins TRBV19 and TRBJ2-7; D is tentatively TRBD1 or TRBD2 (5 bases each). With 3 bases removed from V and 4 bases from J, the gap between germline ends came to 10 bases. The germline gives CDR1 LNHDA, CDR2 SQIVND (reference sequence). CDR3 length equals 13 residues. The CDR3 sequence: CASSISRGYEQYV. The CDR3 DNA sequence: TGTGCCAGTAGTATTTCGAGGGGTTACGAGCAGTACGTC.

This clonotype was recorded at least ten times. For the CDR3, the DNA is TGTGCCAGCAGTTTTCCCGCGCGGGGGCAAGAGACCCAGTACTTC. Protein: CASSFPARGQETQYF. This chain joins TRBV28 and TRBJ2-5; 7 nucleotides align to TRBD2. CDR1 and CDR2 (germline): MDHEN, SYDVKM. This CDR3 spans 15 amino acids. V trimming: 3 bases; J trimming: 2 bases; junction bases outside the gene matches: 6.

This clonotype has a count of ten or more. The CDR3 region is CATSDPASGNTIYF. The CDR3 nucleotides read TGTGCCACCAGCGATCCAGCCTCTGGAAACACCATATATTTT. The chain is built from TRBV15 and TRBJ1-3; D ambiguous. Germline lookup yields CDR1 LNHNV and CDR2 YYDKDF (reference sequence). V was cut by 5 bases and J by 0 bases, with 8 bases left in between. CDR3 length: 14 amino acids. The full variable domain, with the rest looked up from reference TRBV15 and TRBJ1-3, is DAMVIQNPRYQVTQFGKPVTLSCSQTLNHNVMYWYQQKSSQAPKLLFHYYDKDFNNEADTPDNFQSRRPNTSFCFLDIRSPGLGDTAMYLCATSDPASGNTIYFGEGSWLTVV.

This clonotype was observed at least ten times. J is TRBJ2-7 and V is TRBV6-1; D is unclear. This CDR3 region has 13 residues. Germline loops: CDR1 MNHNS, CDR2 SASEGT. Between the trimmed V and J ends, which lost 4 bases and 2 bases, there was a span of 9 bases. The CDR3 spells CASSVHGTYEQYF. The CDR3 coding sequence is TGTGCCAGCAGTGTTCACGGAACCTACGAGCAGTACTTC.

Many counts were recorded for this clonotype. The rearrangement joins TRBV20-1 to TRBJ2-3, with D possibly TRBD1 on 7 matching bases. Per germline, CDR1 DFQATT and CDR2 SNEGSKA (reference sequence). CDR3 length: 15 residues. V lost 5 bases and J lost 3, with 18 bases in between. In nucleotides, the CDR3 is TGCAGTGCTTCCTCAGGGGGGAGATGGACAGATACGCAGTATTTT. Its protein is CSASSGGRWTDTQYF.

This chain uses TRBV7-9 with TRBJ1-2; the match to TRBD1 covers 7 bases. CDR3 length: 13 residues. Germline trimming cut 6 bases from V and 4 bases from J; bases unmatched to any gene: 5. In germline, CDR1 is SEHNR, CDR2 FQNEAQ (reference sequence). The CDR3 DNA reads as TGTGCCAGCAGACGGGGACAGATCTATGGCTACACCTTC. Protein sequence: CASRRGQIYGYTF.

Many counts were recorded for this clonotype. CDR3: CASSELQGSPLHF. The CDR3 coding sequence is TGTGCCAGCAGTGAATTACAGGGTTCACCCCTCCACTTT. The chain is built from TRBV6-1 and TRBJ1-6, with D perhaps TRBD1 (6 bases). Germline V gene sequence: CDR1 MNHNS, CDR2 SASEGT. The CDR3 totals 13 residues. Trimming pared 2 bases from V and 9 bases from J, leaving 8 bases between.

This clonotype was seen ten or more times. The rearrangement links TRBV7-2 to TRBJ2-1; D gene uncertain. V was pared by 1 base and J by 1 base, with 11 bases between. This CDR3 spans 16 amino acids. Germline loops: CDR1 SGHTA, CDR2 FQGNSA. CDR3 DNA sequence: TGTGCCAGCAGCTTAGGGGTTGGTTTTTCCTACAATGAGCAGTTCTTC. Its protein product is CASSLGVGFSYNEQFF.

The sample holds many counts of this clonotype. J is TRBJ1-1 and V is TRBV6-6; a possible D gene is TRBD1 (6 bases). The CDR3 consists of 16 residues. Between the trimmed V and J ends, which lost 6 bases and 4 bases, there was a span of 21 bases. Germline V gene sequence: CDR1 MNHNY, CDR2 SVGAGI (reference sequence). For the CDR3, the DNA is TGTGCCAGCAGCGGCGGGGGCAGCAGGGAGGGCACTGAAGCTTTCTTT. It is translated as CASSGGGSREGTEAFF.

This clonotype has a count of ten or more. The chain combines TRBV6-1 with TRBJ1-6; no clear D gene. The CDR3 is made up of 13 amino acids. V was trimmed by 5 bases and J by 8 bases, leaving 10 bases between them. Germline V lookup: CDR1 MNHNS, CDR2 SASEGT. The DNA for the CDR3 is TGTGCCAGCAGTTCCCCCCAATATTCACCCCTCCACTTT. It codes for CASSSPQYSPLHF.

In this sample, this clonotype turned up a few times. This CDR3 reads CASSPGTSGGAQETQYF. The CDR3 region has the DNA TGTGCCAGCAGCCCAGGGACTAGCGGGGGGGCCCAAGAGACCCAGTACTTC. The J gene is TRBJ2-5, the V gene TRBV7-3; 16 nucleotides align to TRBD2. CDR3 length equals 17 residues. CDR1 SGHTA and CDR2 FQGTGA come from the germline V gene. J gave up 1 base and V 5 bases, and 4 bases lay outside the gene matches.

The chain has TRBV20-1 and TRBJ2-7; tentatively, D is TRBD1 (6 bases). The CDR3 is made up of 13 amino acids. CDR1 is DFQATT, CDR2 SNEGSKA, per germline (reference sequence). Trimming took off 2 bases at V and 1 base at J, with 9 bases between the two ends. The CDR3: CSARQGTSYEQYV. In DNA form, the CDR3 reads TGCAGTGCTAGACAGGGGACGTCCTACGAGCAGTACGTC.

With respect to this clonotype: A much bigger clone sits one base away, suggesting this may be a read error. The DNA of the CDR3 is TGTGCCAGCAGCCCCTACAGGAATGAGCAGCTCTTC. This translates into CASSPYRNEQLF. The rearrangement joins TRBV9 to TRBJ2-1; perhaps TRBD1 as D (5 bases). This CDR3 is built from 12 residues. Looked up from germline, CDR1 is SGDLS and CDR2 is YYNGEE.

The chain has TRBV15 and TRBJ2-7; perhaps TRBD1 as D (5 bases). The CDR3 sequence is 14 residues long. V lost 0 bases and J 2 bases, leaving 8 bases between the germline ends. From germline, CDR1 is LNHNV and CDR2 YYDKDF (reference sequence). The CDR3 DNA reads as TGTGCCACCAGCAGAGATCTGACAGCCTACGAGCAGTACTTC. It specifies CATSRDLTAYEQYF.

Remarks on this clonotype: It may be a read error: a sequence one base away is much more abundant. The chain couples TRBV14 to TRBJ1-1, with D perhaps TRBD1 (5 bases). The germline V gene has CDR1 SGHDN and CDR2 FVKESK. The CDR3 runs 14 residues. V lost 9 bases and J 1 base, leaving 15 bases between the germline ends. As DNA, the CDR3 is TGTGCCAGAGGACGTGCAACAGGGAACACTGAAGCTTTCTTT. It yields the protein CARGRATGNTEAFF.

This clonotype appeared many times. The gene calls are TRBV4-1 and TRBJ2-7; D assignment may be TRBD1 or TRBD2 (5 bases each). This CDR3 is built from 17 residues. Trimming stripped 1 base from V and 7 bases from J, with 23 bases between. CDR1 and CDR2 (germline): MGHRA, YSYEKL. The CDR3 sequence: CASSQAPPPGPSGEQYF. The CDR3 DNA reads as TGCGCCAGCAGCCAAGCACCTCCTCCGGGGCCCTCAGGGGAGCAGTACTTC.